A single T cell receptor (beta chain) is shown here with its context. What it binds is unknown. This sample was taken from a study of T cells after yellow fever vaccination. Overall study context: The fractions with low cell numbers were processed using SMART-Seq v4 Ultra Low Input. Regarding the study as a whole: Reappearing after the booster were most of the clones from primary vaccination (around 96% CD4, around 88% CD8). Highly abundant clonotypes carried over from the bulk population could end up in FACS-sorted repertoires as contaminants.

This CDR3 is built from 13 residues. Germline-derived CDR1 and CDR2 are MNHEY and SVGEGT. Trimming took 2 bases from V and 6 from J, leaving 9 bases between them. TCRdb reprocessed the 5' RACE reads with MiXCR, giving one entry per CDR3 protein. The sample lists 620,000 or so distinct CDR3 sequences, roughly a sixth occurring once. The chain links TRBV6-2 or TRBV6-3 to TRBJ2-3, with D hard to call. Specimen: PBMCs, collected around 5 days after the first yellow fever vaccination. This clonotype was obtained from a man aged 18 to 30 who received the YFV17D yellow fever vaccine. The CDR3 loop reads CASSYPNGDTQYF. CDR3 DNA sequence: TGTGCCAGCAGTTACCCTAACGGGGATACGCAGTATTTT.